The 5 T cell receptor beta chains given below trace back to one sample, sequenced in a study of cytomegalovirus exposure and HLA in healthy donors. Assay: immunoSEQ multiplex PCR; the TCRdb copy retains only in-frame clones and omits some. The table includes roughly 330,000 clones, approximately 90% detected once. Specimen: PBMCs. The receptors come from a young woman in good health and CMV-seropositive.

The CDR3 nucleotides are TGTGCCAGCAGACTAGGGACAGACGCACCGATCTACGAGCAGTACTTC. The encoded protein is CASRLGTDAPIYEQYF. This chain joins TRBV2 and TRBJ2-7; 7 bases align to TRBD1. Looked up from germline, CDR1 is SNHLY and CDR2 is FYNNEI. CDR3 size: 16 residues. J gave up 3 bases and V 6 bases, and 14 bases lay outside the gene matches.

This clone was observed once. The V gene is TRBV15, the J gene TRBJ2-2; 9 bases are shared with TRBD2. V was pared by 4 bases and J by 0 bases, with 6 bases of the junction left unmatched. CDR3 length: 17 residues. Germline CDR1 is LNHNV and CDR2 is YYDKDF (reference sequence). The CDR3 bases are TGTGCCACCAGCAAAACTAGCGGGTATGCGAACACCGGGGAGCTGTTTTTT. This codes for CATSKTSGYANTGELFF.

CDR3 residues: CATSRGGSSSYNEQFF. The CDR3 coding sequence is TGTGCCACCAGCAGAGGGGGATCCAGCTCCTACAATGAGCAGTTCTTC. The rearrangement links TRBV15 to TRBJ2-1; no clear D gene. This CDR3 is 16 amino acids long. Trimming took 1 base from V and 0 from J, leaving 10 bases between them. CDR1 and CDR2 from the germline V gene are LNHNV and YYDKDF (reference sequence). Based on the CDR3 plus reference TRBV15 and TRBJ2-1, the full variable domain is DAMVIQNPRYQVTQFGKPVTLSCSQTLNHNVMYWYQQKSSQAPKLLFHYYDKDFNNEADTPDNFQSRRPNTSFCFLDIRSPGLGDTAMYLCATSRGGSSSYNEQFFGPGTRLTVL.

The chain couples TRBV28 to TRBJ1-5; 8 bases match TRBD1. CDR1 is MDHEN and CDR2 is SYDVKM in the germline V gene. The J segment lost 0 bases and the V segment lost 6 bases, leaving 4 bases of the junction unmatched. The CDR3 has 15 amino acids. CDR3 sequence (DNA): TGTGCCAGCAGGAGGACAGGGAATAGCAATCAGCCCCAGCATTTT. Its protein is CASRRTGNSNQPQHF.

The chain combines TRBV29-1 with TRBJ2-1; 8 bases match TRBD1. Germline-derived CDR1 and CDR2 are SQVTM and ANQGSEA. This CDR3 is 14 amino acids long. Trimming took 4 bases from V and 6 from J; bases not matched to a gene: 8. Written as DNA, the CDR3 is TGCAGCGTTGTTGGACAGGGACTGGGCAATGAGCAGTTCTTC. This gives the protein CSVVGQGLGNEQFF.